This T cell receptor beta chain was sequenced in a study of graft-versus-host responses after intestinal transplantation. The method was immunoSEQ multiplex PCR; TCRdb's version includes in-frame clones alone and lacks a portion of them. The table shows just under 100,000 clones, with 80% to 95% occurring only once. The input for sequencing was PBMCs, taken roughly 450 days after intestinal transplant. The clonotype was recovered from a human patient who received an intestinal transplant, so some T cells may come from the graft donor.

CDR3 region: CASSMPEPYGYTF. The CDR3 nucleotides read TGTGCCAGTAGTATGCCTGAGCCCTATGGCTACACCTTC. The J gene is TRBJ1-2, the V gene TRBV19, with unresolved D. Deletions cut 3 bases from V and 4 bases from J, with 9 bases between. The CDR3 spans 13 residues. Germline V CDR1 and CDR2: LNHDA, SQIVND (reference sequence).